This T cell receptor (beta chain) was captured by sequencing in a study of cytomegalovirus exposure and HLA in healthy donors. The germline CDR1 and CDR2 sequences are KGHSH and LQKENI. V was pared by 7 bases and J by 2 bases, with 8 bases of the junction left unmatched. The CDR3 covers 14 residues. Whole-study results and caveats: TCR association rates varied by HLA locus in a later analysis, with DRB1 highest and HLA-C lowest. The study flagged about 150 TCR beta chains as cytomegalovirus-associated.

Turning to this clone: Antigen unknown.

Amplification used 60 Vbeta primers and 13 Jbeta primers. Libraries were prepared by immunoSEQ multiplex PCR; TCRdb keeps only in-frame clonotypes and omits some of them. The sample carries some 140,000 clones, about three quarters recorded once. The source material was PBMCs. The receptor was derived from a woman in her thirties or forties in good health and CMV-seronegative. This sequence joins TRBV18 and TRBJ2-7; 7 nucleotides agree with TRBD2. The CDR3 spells CASLPGRGTYEQYF. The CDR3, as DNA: TGTGCCAGCTTGCCAGGGAGGGGCACCTACGAGCAGTACTTC.